This TCR beta chain was profiled in a study of human T cells and chemical hapten exposure. General study points: Compared with pre-sensitization or healthy control sets, expanded TCRs clustered more. With regard to DPC sensitization, TCRs above 1 in 1000 frequency did not change.

Time point indicated: pre-sensitization, week 0. Specified treatment: therapeutic diphenylcyclopropenone sensitization with weekly scalp DPC. The CDR3 consists of 11 residues. The V gene lost 3 bases and the J gene lost 8 bases, with 7 bases spanning the gap. The germline V gene encodes CDR1 DFQATT and CDR2 SNEGSKA (reference sequence). Worth noting for this clonotype: Its cognate antigen is unknown.

TCRdb recomputed calls from the RACE reads with MiXCR, one row per CDR3 protein. This table has around 180,000 distinct CDR3 sequences, more than 25% appearing once. The sequence derives from a woman in her twenties or thirties with alopecia areata. Some clones in this sample may be carry-over from other donors' samples. This chain links TRBV20-1 with TRBJ2-2, with D perhaps TRBD2 (5 bases). Specimen: whole blood, collected in connection with sensitization to the hapten diphenylcyclopropenone (DPC). CDR3 amino acids: CSASGIGELFF. CDR3 DNA: TGCAGTGCTAGCGGGATAGGGGAGCTGTTTTTT.